This TCR beta chain was sequenced for a study of glioma-infiltrating T cells after dendritic cell vaccination. The overall study: Samples are from glioblastoma patients in Phase I and II dendritic cell vaccine trials. Whole-study results and caveats: Survival was not directly related to TCR clonality in these patients. Estimated pretreatment TIL content predicted outcome after dendritic cell vaccination.

As for time point: after dendritic cell vaccination, including at tumor progression/relapse. Sequenced by immunoSEQ multiplex PCR; TCRdb stores in-frame clones only, minus some. The table has roughly 85,000 clones, 85% seen once. V dropped 4 bases and J dropped 6; count of bases not matched to a gene: 14. CDR1 GTSNPN and CDR2 SVGIG come from the germline V gene (reference sequence). The CDR3 is 16 amino acids. This clone was seen only once. Its antigen is not identified. The TCR comes from a human donor with glioblastoma. Sequenced material: blood, taken after dendritic cell vaccination. The rearrangement links TRBV30 to TRBJ2-2; 7 bases line up with TRBD2. CDR3 DNA sequence: TGTGCCTGGACCTCCCGAGCCGGGACTAAGGCCGGGGAGCTGTTTTTT. Its protein product is CAWTSRAGTKAGELFF.